These 11 T cell receptor beta chains came from one sample sequenced in a study of OX40 agonist ivuxolimab in advanced cancers. The data were produced by immunoSEQ multiplex PCR, yet TCRdb's version contains in-frame clones alone and is incomplete. The sample lists over 50,000 clones, around 89% occurring once. This specimen consisted of CD4+ or CD8+ T cells sorted from blood, obtained in a trial of the OX40 agonist ivuxolimab. These receptor sequences come from an adult with an advanced solid tumor such as melanoma, head and neck, liver or kidney cancer.

This clone turned up a few times. V gene TRBV2 combines with J gene TRBJ2-1; the match to TRBD1 covers 7 bases. The CDR3 runs to 16 residues. Per the germline V gene, CDR1 is SNHLY and CDR2 is FYNNEI. With 4 bases clipped from V and 4 bases from J, the junction kept 10 bases outside the gene matches. The CDR3 sequence: CASSVIGTAFYNEQFF. Written as DNA, the CDR3 is TGTGCCAGCAGTGTGATAGGGACAGCGTTTTACAATGAGCAGTTCTTC.

The J gene is TRBJ1-6, the V gene TRBV5-1; D is possibly TRBD1 (6 bases). The CDR3 is 13 residues long. CDR1 SGHRS and CDR2 YFSETQ come from the germline V gene. Trimming cost V 7 bases and J 10 bases, with 15 bases left between them. The DNA for the CDR3 is TGCGCCAGCTCACAGGGCGGTCAGTCACCCCTCCACTTT. Its protein is CASSQGGQSPLHF. Drawing the rest from reference TRBV5-1 and TRBJ1-6, the complete variable domain is KAGVTQTPRYLIKTRGQQVTLSCSPISGHRSVSWYQQTPGQGLQFLFEYFSETQRNKGNFPGRFSGRQFSNSRSEMNVSTLELGDSALYLCASSQGGQSPLHFGNGTRLTVT.

The chain has TRBV28 and TRBJ2-3, with a possible D match to TRBD1 (6 bases). Germline lookup yields CDR1 MDHEN and CDR2 SYDVKM. Trimming cost V 5 bases and J 0 bases, with 12 bases left between them. The CDR3 loop spans 15 amino acids. The CDR3 protein is CASSPDSPSTDTQYF. The CDR3 nucleotides are TGTGCCAGCAGTCCGGACAGTCCTAGCACAGATACGCAGTATTTT.

V gene TRBV28 combines with J gene TRBJ2-7; D remains ambiguous. Trimming left V 4 bases short and J 0 bases short, with 7 bases between. The CDR3 has 13 amino acids. The germline CDR1 and CDR2 sequences are MDHEN and SYDVKM. CDR3 amino acids: CASSWTSSYEQYF. The CDR3 DNA reads TGTGCCAGCAGTTGGACCAGCTCCTACGAGCAGTACTTC.

This sequence joins TRBV6-5 and TRBJ2-7; D possibly corresponds to TRBD2 (6 bases). The CDR3 spans 14 residues. The germline V gene has CDR1 MNHEY and CDR2 SVGAGI. Trimming shortened V by 5 bases and J by 3 bases, and 14 bases separated the two germline ends. CDR3 residues: CASSRTDYFYEQYF. The CDR3, as DNA: TGTGCCAGCAGTCGGACGGACTACTTCTACGAGCAGTACTTC.

The V call is TRBV19, the J call TRBJ2-1; 10 bases line up with TRBD2. This CDR3 spans 19 amino acids. Germline CDR1 LNHDA, CDR2 SQIVND (reference sequence). Trimming removed 5 bases from V and 1 base from J; junction bases left unmatched: 14. The chain's CDR3 is CASSLPLAGVSSSYNEQFF. The CDR3 DNA reads as TGTGCCAGTAGTCTCCCCCTAGCGGGAGTGTCCTCTTCCTACAATGAGCAGTTCTTC. Combining the CDR3 with reference TRBV19 and TRBJ2-1 gives the whole variable domain DGGITQSPKYLFRKEGQNVTLSCEQNLNHDAMYWYRQDPGQGLRLIYYSQIVNDFQKGDIAEGYSVSREKKESFPLTVTSAQKNPTAFYLCASSLPLAGVSSSYNEQFFGPGTRLTVL.

The chain employs TRBV6-5 and TRBJ2-1; D unresolved. The CDR3 length is 12 residues. Germline V gives CDR1 MNHEY, CDR2 SVGAGI. V was cut by 4 bases and J by 6 bases, with 7 bases left in between. The CDR3 sequence: CASSSFVNEQFF. Here the CDR3 DNA reads TGTGCCAGCAGTTCTTTTGTCAATGAGCAGTTCTTC.

The V gene is TRBV27, the J gene TRBJ2-5; D gene ambiguous. The CDR3 has 15 residues. V was clipped by 2 bases and J by 5 bases, with 15 bases between them. Germline values: CDR1 MNHEY, CDR2 SMNVEV (reference sequence). The CDR3 sequence is CASSLTIWGGETQYF. The CDR3 region has the DNA TGTGCCAGCAGTTTAACAATCTGGGGTGGCGAGACCCAGTACTTC.

The CDR3 DNA reads as TGTGCCAGCAGTTCAGGGGGGGGTGAGCAGTTCTTC. Translation gives CASSSGGGEQFF. This sequence joins TRBV6-5 and TRBJ2-1; D is tentatively TRBD1 or TRBD2 (7 bases each). V lost 4 bases to trimming and J lost 9 bases, with 10 bases between them. The germline V gene encodes CDR1 MNHEY and CDR2 SVGAGI. The CDR3 sequence is 12 residues long.

The chain carries TRBV28 and TRBJ1-6; D may be TRBD1 (5 bases). Looked up from germline, CDR1 is MDHEN and CDR2 is SYDVKM. There are 16 residues in the CDR3. Between the trimmed V and J ends, which lost 5 bases and 8 bases, there was a span of 19 bases. CDR3 region: CASSQSPGPVYSPLHF. The DNA of the CDR3 is TGTGCCAGCAGTCAATCTCCGGGACCAGTTTATTCACCCCTCCACTTT.

This clone was counted a single time. The chain recombines TRBV27 with TRBJ1-2; D is perhaps TRBD1 (6 bases). The V end was cut by 5 bases, the J end by 4 bases, with 14 bases between. Looked up from germline, CDR1 is MNHEY and CDR2 is SMNVEV (reference sequence). This CDR3 region has 14 residues. The CDR3 is CASSQTGGGYGYTF. As DNA, the CDR3 is TGTGCCAGCAGTCAAACGGGGGGCGGCTATGGCTACACCTTC.